This passage covers 28 T cell receptor beta chains from one sample sequenced in a study of blood T cell repertoires in COVID-19. Only in-frame clones appear in the TCRdb table, and some are missing; sequencing was by immunoSEQ multiplex PCR. The table has 65,000 or so clones, around 84% seen once. Input material: peripheral blood. These receptor sequences come from a woman between 65 and 79 years old with acute or convalescent COVID-19.

The chain's CDR3 is CASSMTGGGGELFF. The CDR3 DNA reads as TGTGCCAGTAGTATGACAGGGGGCGGCGGGGAGCTGTTTTTT. The chain carries TRBV19 and TRBJ2-2, with 10 nucleotides matching TRBD1. Trimming cost V 3 bases and J 7 bases; bases outside gene matches: 2. Germline loops: CDR1 LNHDA, CDR2 SQIVND (reference sequence). The CDR3 covers 14 residues.

The chain joins TRBV10-1 to TRBJ2-5; 7 bases are a match to TRBD2. V was pared by 0 bases and J by 5 bases, with 3 bases of the junction left unmatched. Germline-derived CDR1 and CDR2 are WNHNN and SYGVQD (reference sequence). This CDR3 region has 14 residues. Here the CDR3 DNA reads TGCGCCAGCAGTGAGTCGGTCGGGGGGGAGACCCAGTACTTC. The encoded protein is CASSESVGGETQYF.

This chain links TRBV2 with TRBJ2-3; 9 bases match TRBD2. V dropped 5 bases and J dropped 6; count of bases not matched to a gene: 6. CDR3 size: 14 residues. Germline V lookup: CDR1 SNHLY, CDR2 FYNNEI. CDR3 bases: TGTGCCAGCAGTTCGGCTAGCGGGGAGGATACGCAGTATTTT. Its translation: CASSSASGEDTQYF.

The chain joins TRBV19 to TRBJ2-5; 16 bases are shared with TRBD2. This CDR3 region has 18 residues. Looked up from germline, CDR1 is LNHDA and CDR2 is SQIVND (reference sequence). Trimming removed 3 bases from V and 5 bases from J; junction bases left unmatched: 9. The CDR3 region is CASSIPGLAGGQGETQYF. The DNA for the CDR3 is TGTGCCAGTAGTATCCCGGGACTAGCGGGGGGGCAGGGGGAGACCCAGTACTTC. Full variable domain (missing parts from reference TRBV19 and TRBJ2-5): DGGITQSPKYLFRKEGQNVTLSCEQNLNHDAMYWYRQDPGQGLRLIYYSQIVNDFQKGDIAEGYSVSREKKESFPLTVTSAQKNPTAFYLCASSIPGLAGGQGETQYFGPGTRLLVL.

In this sample, this clone turned up once. The V call is TRBV29-1, the J call TRBJ1-1; the D gene is possibly TRBD1 (6 bases). This CDR3 region has 13 residues. Germline lookup yields CDR1 SQVTM and CDR2 ANQGSEA. V lost 5 bases to trimming and J lost 1 base, with 11 bases between them. The CDR3 sequence: CSVSTGENTEAFF. The CDR3 nucleotides read TGCAGCGTTTCGACAGGAGAGAACACTGAAGCTTTCTTT.

In DNA form, the CDR3 reads TGTGCCAGCAGCTTAGTAGGGACAGGGGCCCACGAGCAGTACTTC. It translates to CASSLVGTGAHEQYF. The chain recombines TRBV7-2 with TRBJ2-7; TRBD1 matches 10 bases. Per the germline V gene, CDR1 is SGHTA and CDR2 is FQGNSA. Trimming cost V 1 base and J 5 bases; bases outside gene matches: 5. This CDR3 is 15 amino acids long.

V is TRBV7-2 and J is TRBJ2-1, with 7 bases that match TRBD2. J was trimmed by 7 bases and V by 5 bases; bases with no gene match: 14. Germline V gene sequence: CDR1 SGHTA, CDR2 FQGNSA. This CDR3 has 16 amino acids. The CDR3 loop reads CASSPNPSGTGNEQFF. The DNA for the CDR3 is TGTGCCAGCAGCCCGAACCCCAGCGGGACTGGGAATGAGCAGTTCTTC.

This clone has only one observation. Other DNA sequences in the same sample also yield this CDR3. V gene TRBV27 combines with J gene TRBJ2-1, with 7 nucleotides matching TRBD2. The CDR3 loop spans 15 amino acids. Germline assignment: CDR1 MNHEY and CDR2 SMNVEV (reference sequence). The V and J ends lost 2 bases and 3 bases, in that order; junction bases with no gene match: 4. CDR3 protein: CASSLKVAGYNEQFF. Written as DNA, the CDR3 is TGTGCCAGCAGTTTAAAAGTAGCGGGCTACAATGAGCAGTTCTTC.

The rearrangement links TRBV27 to TRBJ1-1; TRBD1 is a possible D gene (5 bases). In germline, CDR1 is MNHEY, CDR2 SMNVEV (reference sequence). V shed 4 bases and J shed 8 bases, with 23 bases lying between them. The CDR3 length is 16 residues. The CDR3 sequence: CASSSPRVSGKVEAFF. DNA of the CDR3: TGTGCCAGCAGTTCCCCAAGGGTATCAGGGAAAGTAGAAGCTTTCTTT.

The V and J genes are TRBV3-1 (or the pseudogene TRBV3-2) and TRBJ2-2; 7 bases match TRBD2. Trimming cost V 7 bases and J 6 bases; bases outside gene matches: 14. Per germline, CDR1 LGHDT and CDR2 YNNKEL (reference sequence). The CDR3 contains 16 residues. This chain's CDR3 is CASTNWGERDAGELFF. CDR3 sequence (DNA): TGTGCCAGCACCAACTGGGGAGAGCGGGATGCCGGGGAGCTGTTTTTT.

CDR3 in DNA: TGTGCTAGTGTCCTAGGAGAGAACACTGAAGCTTTCTTT. It yields the protein CASVLGENTEAFF. This rearrangement joins TRBV12-5 to TRBJ1-1, with D uncertain. V was pared by 7 bases and J by 1 base, with 10 bases between. The CDR3 spans 13 residues. Germline CDR1 reads LGHNT; CDR2 reads FRNRAP.

The chain uses TRBV7-2 and TRBJ1-2; TRBD1 matches 7 bases. Germline lookup yields CDR1 SGHTA and CDR2 FQGNSA. Trimming at V came to 4 bases and at J to 2 bases, leaving 7 bases not matched to a gene. The CDR3 is 15 amino acids. The CDR3 sequence is CASSSRGGQNYGYTF. The CDR3 DNA sequence: TGTGCCAGCAGCTCTAGAGGGGGCCAGAACTATGGCTACACCTTC. Complete variable domain (other parts from reference TRBV7-2 and TRBJ1-2): GAGVSQSPSNKVTEKGKDVELRCDPISGHTALYWYRQSLGQGLEFLIYFQGNSAPDKSGLPSDRFSAERTGGSVSTLTIQRTQQEDSAVYLCASSSRGGQNYGYTFGSGTRLTVV.

The chain links TRBV6-5 to TRBJ2-3, with D unclear. The CDR3 has 11 residues. V gave up 5 bases and J gave up 4 bases, with 4 bases separating them. Germline CDR1 reads MNHEY; CDR2 reads SVGAGI. The CDR3 sequence is CASSLSDTQYF. CDR3 coding DNA: TGTGCCAGCAGTCTGTCAGATACGCAGTATTTT.

This sequence joins TRBV4-1 and TRBJ2-3; 8 bases map to TRBD2. V trimming: 1 base; J trimming: 0 bases; junction bases outside the gene matches: 3. In germline, CDR1 is MGHRA, CDR2 YSYEKL. This CDR3 region has 16 residues. The CDR3 nucleotides read TGCGCCAGCAGCCAAGTGGCTAGCGGGAGCACAGATACGCAGTATTTT. It yields the protein CASSQVASGSTDTQYF.

This clone showed up just once. This chain links TRBV5-1 with TRBJ2-5; D call uncertain. With 5 bases removed from V and 2 bases from J, the gap between germline ends came to 13 bases. The CDR3 sequence is 14 residues long. The germline gives CDR1 SGHRS, CDR2 YFSETQ. The CDR3 reads CASRELADQETQYF. In DNA, the CDR3 is TGCGCCAGCAGGGAGTTGGCGGATCAAGAGACCCAGTACTTC.

This chain connects TRBV30 to TRBJ2-3; no reliable D call. CDR3 length equals 13 residues. V shed 0 bases and J shed 2 bases, with 6 bases lying between them. Germline V CDR1 and CDR2: GTSNPN, SVGIG (reference sequence). CDR3 protein: CAWSVAFTDTQYF. DNA for the CDR3: TGTGCCTGGAGTGTAGCCTTCACAGATACGCAGTATTTT.

This clone was observed a few times. Written as DNA, the CDR3 is TGTGCCAGTAGGAGGGGGACTGAAGCTTTCTTT. Its translation is CASRRGTEAFF. This chain joins TRBV19 and TRBJ1-1; tentatively, D is TRBD1 (6 bases). V was cut by 6 bases and J by 5 bases, with 7 bases left in between. The CDR3 has 11 residues. Germline CDR1 and CDR2: LNHDA and SQIVND (reference sequence).

This clone showed up just a few times. V gene TRBV19 combines with J gene TRBJ1-2, with 8 nucleotides matching TRBD1. Germline V gene lookup returns CDR1 LNHDA and CDR2 SQIVND (reference sequence). The CDR3 is 14 residues long. V shed 2 bases and J 3 bases; nucleotides not matched to a gene: 2. Written as DNA, the CDR3 is TGTGCCAGTAGTATACAGGGGGCTGACTATGGCTACACCTTC. Protein sequence: CASSIQGADYGYTF. The full variable domain, with the rest looked up from reference TRBV19 and TRBJ1-2, is DGGITQSPKYLFRKEGQNVTLSCEQNLNHDAMYWYRQDPGQGLRLIYYSQIVNDFQKGDIAEGYSVSREKKESFPLTVTSAQKNPTAFYLCASSIQGADYGYTFGSGTRLTVV.

This clone was detected once. The rearrangement links TRBV29-1 to TRBJ1-2, with D maybe TRBD1 (6 bases). The V and J ends lost 7 bases and 2 bases respectively, with 20 bases between them. CDR3 length equals 15 residues. Germline V lookup: CDR1 SQVTM, CDR2 ANQGSEA. Here the CDR3 reads CSADSRGDRNYGYTF. In DNA form, the CDR3 reads TGCAGCGCGGACAGCCGCGGGGATCGAAACTATGGCTACACCTTC.

This rearrangement joins TRBV5-4 to TRBJ2-1, with D possibly being TRBD1 (5 bases). Germline-derived CDR1 and CDR2 are SGHNT and YYREEE (reference sequence). The CDR3 loop spans 16 amino acids. V lost 1 base to trimming and J lost 8 bases, with 19 bases between them. The CDR3 nucleotides are TGTGCCAGCAGCTTGTTTATGTTGAGCCTAGGGGATGAGCAGTTCTTC. Its protein product is CASSLFMLSLGDEQFF.

The rearrangement joins TRBV30 to TRBJ1-1; TRBD1 aligns across 9 bases. Trimming took 4 bases from V and 3 from J; bases not matched to a gene: 6. Per the germline V gene, CDR1 is GTSNPN and CDR2 is SVGIG (reference sequence). The CDR3 is 14 residues long. The CDR3 DNA sequence: TGTGCCTGGAAGTATCGGGACAGGGACACTGAAGCTTTCTTT. Protein sequence: CAWKYRDRDTEAFF.

V gene TRBV20-1 combines with J gene TRBJ2-7; D is perhaps TRBD2 (6 bases). The CDR3 is 15 residues long. Trimming stripped 3 bases from V and 2 bases from J, with 17 bases between. Germline CDR1 is DFQATT and CDR2 is SNEGSKA (reference sequence). CDR3 residues: CSASPSGGTPYEQYF. DNA of the CDR3: TGCAGTGCTAGTCCCTCGGGCGGGACCCCCTACGAGCAGTACTTC.

V and J are TRBV19 and TRBJ2-3; 10 nucleotides line up with TRBD2. Trimming removed 4 bases from V and 0 bases from J; junction bases left unmatched: 10. The germline CDR1 and CDR2 sequences are LNHDA and SQIVND (reference sequence). This CDR3 has 18 residues. In nucleotides, the CDR3 is TGTGCCAGTAGTAACGGACTAGCGGAGGCGAGCAGCACAGATACGCAGTATTTT. It encodes CASSNGLAEASSTDTQYF.

The CDR3 sequence: CASSVLPLNSPLHF. The CDR3 coding sequence is TGTGCCAGCAGCGTTCTCCCCCTCAATTCACCCCTCCACTTT. The V call is TRBV9, the J call TRBJ1-6; D unresolved. Germline CDR1 and CDR2: SGDLS and YYNGEE. V was cut by 2 bases and J by 7 bases, with 10 bases left in between. CDR3 size: 14 residues.

This clone was picked up one time. The chain combines TRBV5-1 with TRBJ2-1; 9 bases match TRBD2. The CDR3 runs 16 residues. In germline, CDR1 is SGHRS, CDR2 YFSETQ. V was clipped by 1 base and J by 0 bases; unmatched bases: 2. The CDR3 here is CASSLLAGSSYNEQFF. The DNA of the CDR3 is TGCGCCAGCAGCTTGCTAGCGGGGAGCTCCTACAATGAGCAGTTCTTC.

V and J are TRBV28 and TRBJ2-3; TRBD2 matches 11 bases. CDR1 is MDHEN, CDR2 SYDVKM, per germline. The length of the CDR3 is 14 residues. V lost 7 bases to trimming and J lost 8 bases; unmatched junction nucleotides: 8. CDR3 DNA sequence: TGTGCCAGCAAAGCTAGCGGGAGGCCAAGTACGCAGTATTTT. Its protein product is CASKASGRPSTQYF.

The rearrangement links TRBV21-1 to TRBJ1-6; the D segment call TRBD1 is taken from the table without a DNA check. TRBV21-1 constitutes a pseudogene. The CDR3 extends over 15 amino acids. CDR3 DNA sequence: TGTGCCAGCAGCAAAGAACCGGGACAGGTCTCACCCCTCCACTTT. This sequence encodes CASSKEPGQVSPLHF.

This chain links TRBV7-9 with TRBJ1-1, with a tentative D call TRBD1 (6 bases). The CDR3 is 16 amino acids. V lost 4 bases, J lost 4 bases, and 19 bases lay in between. Germline CDR1 reads SEHNR; CDR2 reads FQNEAQ (reference sequence). The DNA for the CDR3 is TGTGCCAGCAGCTCCGGGGACACCTTCCAGGGCACTGAAGCTTTCTTT. Protein product: CASSSGDTFQGTEAFF.